The 26 T cell receptor beta chains below all came from one sample that was sequenced in a study of shared clonotypes between healthy human individuals. Some clones are missing from TCRdb's copy, which holds only in-frame ones; the method was immunoSEQ multiplex PCR. The sample contains about 2.2 million clones, about 94% of which appear only once. CD8 cells regarded as naive lacked CD45RO, were positively chosen for CCR7, and omitted terminally differentiated effector memory CD45RA+ cells. The sequencing sample was made of naive CD8+ T cells from PBMCs. The receptor source for this set is a man between 18 and 29 years old in good health. Some clones in this sample may be carry-over from other donors' samples.

V and J are TRBV25-1 and TRBJ2-2, with 9 positions matching TRBD2. V shed 5 bases, J shed 4 bases, and the junction held 8 bases outside the gene matches. Germline V gives CDR1 MGHDK, CDR2 SYGVNS. This CDR3 comprises 16 residues. CDR3 sequence: CASSPREAGGTGELFF. The DNA of the CDR3 is TGTGCCAGCAGTCCCAGGGAAGCGGGAGGCACCGGGGAGCTGTTTTTT.

The rearrangement links TRBV9 to TRBJ2-5, with 9 bases aligning to TRBD1. The germline gives CDR1 SGDLS, CDR2 YYNGEE. The CDR3 runs to 16 residues. V trimming: 4 bases; J trimming: 4 bases; junction bases outside the gene matches: 11. For the CDR3, the DNA is TGTGCCAGCAGCAACCCCGGGACAGGGTGGGGAGAGACCCAGTACTTC. Amino acids: CASSNPGTGWGETQYF.

CDR3 in DNA: TGTGCCAGCAGTTTAGGCTGGTCTTCCTACGAGCAGTACTTC. Amino acids: CASSLGWSSYEQYF. The V and J genes are TRBV27 and TRBJ2-7; D is undetermined. Germline CDR1 and CDR2: MNHEY and SMNVEV (reference sequence). The V end lost 2 bases, the J end lost 1 base, and 9 bases lay between the germline ends. The CDR3 has 14 residues.

The chain links TRBV4-1 to TRBJ1-3, with D perhaps matching TRBD1 (5 bases). The V gene lost 3 bases and the J gene lost 7 bases, with 16 bases spanning the gap. Germline-derived CDR1 and CDR2 are MGHRA and YSYEKL. CDR3 length equals 15 residues. CDR3 sequence: CASSHGPRGDNTIYF. The CDR3 DNA reads TGCGCCAGCAGCCACGGACCCCGGGGGGACAACACCATATATTTT.

V gene TRBV7-9 combines with J gene TRBJ2-7, with 10 bases matching TRBD1. Germline V lookup: CDR1 SEHNR, CDR2 FQNEAQ (reference sequence). V lost 4 bases to trimming and J lost 5 bases; unmatched junction nucleotides: 5. The CDR3 is 14 residues long. The CDR3 sequence is CASSSGTGDNEQYF. The CDR3 DNA sequence: TGTGCCAGCAGCTCCGGGACAGGGGATAACGAGCAGTACTTC.

The chain links TRBV27 to TRBJ2-1, with D perhaps matching TRBD1 (5 bases). Germline values: CDR1 MNHEY, CDR2 SMNVEV (reference sequence). The CDR3 extends over 16 amino acids. Trimming removed 0 bases from V and 1 base from J, with 10 bases in between. CDR3 sequence: CASSLSGHPSYNEQFF. The CDR3 bases are TGTGCCAGCAGTTTATCCGGACACCCGTCCTACAATGAGCAGTTCTTC.

This clone was seen a few times. V and J are TRBV2 and TRBJ1-4; D remains unclear. The CDR3 consists of 14 residues. Germline V gene lookup returns CDR1 SNHLY and CDR2 FYNNEI. The V gene lost 6 bases and the J gene lost 6 bases, with 14 bases spanning the gap. In DNA form, the CDR3 reads TGTGCCAGCAGCGGGAGGAAGGAGTATGAAAAACTGTTTTTT. Translating it yields CASSGRKEYEKLFF.

The gene calls are TRBV27 and TRBJ2-3; 11 nucleotides align to TRBD1. Trimming at V came to 5 bases and at J to 4 bases, leaving 5 bases not matched to a gene. CDR1 and CDR2 from the germline V gene are MNHEY and SMNVEV (reference sequence). The length of the CDR3 is 15 residues. The DNA for the CDR3 is TGTGCCAGCAGTCCTCGGACAGGGGGCCCAGATACGCAGTATTTT. It specifies CASSPRTGGPDTQYF.

The sample holds a few counts of this clone. This chain joins TRBV7-8 and TRBJ1-5; tentatively, D is TRBD1 (5 bases). V lost 1 base and J lost 2, with 12 bases in between. In germline, CDR1 is SGHVS, CDR2 FQNEAQ. CDR3 length equals 16 residues. The CDR3 region has the DNA TGTGCCAGCAGCTTAGGGCAGGGTGGCGGCAATCAGCCCCAGCATTTT. It codes for CASSLGQGGGNQPQHF.

In this sample, this clone turned up a few times. The rearrangement links TRBV20-1 to TRBJ2-1; D is unclear. Germline V CDR1 and CDR2: DFQATT, SNEGSKA (reference sequence). The CDR3 consists of 8 residues. The V end was cut by 8 bases, the J end by 15 bases, with 11 bases between. CDR3: CSPLTRFF. Written as DNA, the CDR3 is TGCAGTCCCCTCACTCGGTTCTTC.

The J gene is TRBJ2-4, the V gene TRBV13, with a possible D match to TRBD1 (5 bases). The V end was cut by 2 bases, the J end by 5 bases, with 10 bases between. This CDR3 is built from 14 residues. From germline, CDR1 is PRHDT and CDR2 FYEKMQ (reference sequence). CDR3 sequence reads: CASSLRQGQNIQYF. The CDR3, as DNA: TGTGCCAGCAGCTTACGGCAGGGCCAAAACATTCAGTACTTC.

The rearrangement links TRBV7-8 to TRBJ2-2, with TRBD2 matching over 8 bases. Germline CDR1 is SGHVS and CDR2 is FQNEAQ. V trimming: 4 bases; J trimming: 0 bases; junction bases outside the gene matches: 4. The CDR3 loop spans 16 amino acids. The CDR3 DNA reads TGTGCCAGCAGCTCAATAGCGGGGTCGAACACCGGGGAGCTGTTTTTT. The encoded protein is CASSSIAGSNTGELFF.

This sequence joins TRBV7-8 and TRBJ2-1, with TRBD2 matching over 9 bases. The length of the CDR3 is 17 residues. Germline V gives CDR1 SGHVS, CDR2 FQNEAQ. After removal of 3 bases from V and 4 bases from J, the junction contained 10 bases not matched to a gene. The CDR3, as DNA: TGTGCCAGCAGCTTCCCAAAAGCTAGCGGGGATTACAATGAGCAGTTCTTC. Translating it yields CASSFPKASGDYNEQFF.

This chain joins TRBV7-9 and TRBJ2-1; 11 positions match TRBD2. Trimming took 6 bases from V and 13 from J; bases not matched to a gene: 20. CDR3 size: 17 residues. CDR1 and CDR2 (germline): SEHNR, FQNEAQ (reference sequence). CDR3 in DNA: TGTGCCAGCAGTCCTGGGACTAGCGGTCGAATCCCTCTCTCCCAGTTCTTC. It is translated as CASSPGTSGRIPLSQFF.

The rearrangement uses TRBV5-1 and TRBJ2-1, with 11 nucleotides matching TRBD2. V gave up 1 base and J gave up 6 bases; unmatched junction bases: 9. The CDR3 has 17 residues. Germline loops: CDR1 SGHRS, CDR2 YFSETQ. The CDR3, as DNA: TGCGCCAGCAGCTTGACCATCCTAGCGGGAGGTTCCAATGAGCAGTTCTTC. Translating it yields CASSLTILAGGSNEQFF.

V gene TRBV6-1 combines with J gene TRBJ1-3; no reliable D call. The germline CDR1 and CDR2 sequences are MNHNS and SASEGT. The CDR3 is made up of 15 amino acids. V was pared by 0 bases and J by 1 base, with 7 bases between. Written as DNA, the CDR3 is TGTGCCAGCAGTGAAGCGCAGGTATCTGGAAACACCATATATTTT. Its protein is CASSEAQVSGNTIYF.

This clone occurred once. The sample holds other DNA sequences that translate to the same CDR3. V is TRBV29-1 and J is TRBJ2-7; D unclear. The V and J ends lost 5 bases and 3 bases respectively, with 8 bases between them. Looked up from germline, CDR1 is SQVTM and CDR2 is ANQGSEA. The CDR3 is 11 residues long. The CDR3 is CSVLRGYEQYF. The DNA of the CDR3 is TGCAGCGTTCTACGAGGCTACGAGCAGTACTTC.

This clone was picked up one time. The chain couples TRBV7-9 to TRBJ2-5; D is uncertain. The CDR3 has 13 residues. Trimming cost V 7 bases and J 5 bases, with 14 bases left between them. Germline V gene data show CDR1 as SEHNR and CDR2 as FQNEAQ (reference sequence). The CDR3 sequence: CASTSGGFETQYF. In DNA, the CDR3 is TGTGCCAGCACCTCCGGTGGGTTTGAGACCCAGTACTTC. Full variable domain (outside the CDR3, taken from reference TRBV7-9 and TRBJ2-5): DTGVSQNPRHKITKRGQNVTFRCDPISEHNRLYWYRQTLGQGPEFLTYFQNEAQLEKSRLLSDRFSAERPKGSFSTLEIQRTEQGDSAMYLCASTSGGFETQYFGPGTRLLVL.

V gene TRBV9 combines with J gene TRBJ2-2, with 7 bases fitting TRBD1. This CDR3 is built from 17 residues. The ends lost 4 bases at V and 0 bases at J; junction bases unmatched: 9. The V gene's germline CDR1 is SGDLS and CDR2 YYNGEE. CDR3 sequence reads: CASSPFSTGANTGELFF. The CDR3 DNA sequence: TGTGCCAGCAGCCCCTTCAGCACAGGGGCGAACACCGGGGAGCTGTTTTTT.

Details on this clone: In the same sample, other DNA sequences code for this CDR3. The genes are TRBV7-9 and TRBJ1-1; maybe TRBD1 (5 bases). The CDR3 extends over 13 amino acids. Trimming took off 1 base at V and 5 bases at J, with 8 bases between the two ends. Germline V gene sequence: CDR1 SEHNR, CDR2 FQNEAQ (reference sequence). The chain's CDR3 is CASSLGGLTEAFF. The CDR3, as DNA: TGTGCCAGCAGCTTAGGGGGGTTGACTGAAGCTTTCTTT.

This chain connects TRBV28 to TRBJ2-7, with TRBD2 identical over 11 bases. This CDR3 has 19 residues. Trimming cost V 2 bases and J 3 bases; bases outside gene matches: 15. CDR1 and CDR2 (germline): MDHEN, SYDVKM. CDR3 in amino acids: CASSLKSSGRFMGNYEQYF. The DNA for the CDR3 is TGTGCCAGCAGTTTAAAGTCTAGCGGGAGGTTCATGGGGAACTACGAGCAGTACTTC.

J is TRBJ2-3 and V is TRBV28; D is ambiguous. CDR1 MDHEN and CDR2 SYDVKM come from the germline V gene. The ends were cut back, 6 bases at V and 7 bases at J, with 14 bases in the middle. The CDR3 spans 13 residues. CDR3 nucleotide sequence: TGTGCCAGCAGCAGAGGATGGCTCAATACGCAGTATTTT. It codes for CASSRGWLNTQYF.

The chain couples TRBV5-1 to TRBJ2-1; D gene ambiguous. V lost 1 base and J 7 bases, leaving 6 bases between the germline ends. CDR3 length: 12 residues. Germline CDR1 SGHRS, CDR2 YFSETQ. In DNA, the CDR3 is TGCGCCAGCAGCTTGCGTACGAATGAGCAGTTCTTC. Amino acids: CASSLRTNEQFF.

With respect to this clone: Other DNA sequences in the sample encode the same CDR3. The chain couples TRBV29-1 to TRBJ2-7; no firm D call. Germline values: CDR1 SQVTM, CDR2 ANQGSEA. The CDR3 is made up of 11 amino acids. V was shortened by 6 bases and J by 3 bases, with 9 bases between the two germline ends. The CDR3 DNA is TGCAGCGTGCGAGTGAGCTACGAGCAGTACTTC. Its protein product is CSVRVSYEQYF.

The chain employs TRBV7-9 and TRBJ1-1; no firm D call. CDR1 SEHNR and CDR2 FQNEAQ come from the germline V gene (reference sequence). V was trimmed by 1 base and J by 1 base, leaving 16 bases between them. The CDR3 runs to 17 residues. The CDR3 spells CASSLDRALEWNTEAFF. The CDR3, as DNA: TGTGCCAGCAGCTTAGATCGGGCACTAGAGTGGAACACTGAAGCTTTCTTT.

V is TRBV10-3 and J is TRBJ2-5; 12 positions match TRBD2. The assigned J gene may be wrong: the sequence end matches TRBJ2-7 better. CDR3 length: 14 amino acids. The germline CDR1 and CDR2 sequences are ENHRY and SYGVKD. The CDR3 is CATTSGRLPSEQYF. In DNA, the CDR3 is TGTGCCACTACTAGCGGGAGGCTCCCCTCCGAGCAGTACTTC.